This TCR beta chain was profiled in a study of cytomegalovirus exposure and HLA in healthy donors. Both 60 Vbeta primers and 13 Jbeta primers went into the PCR. Produced via immunoSEQ multiplex PCR; TCRdb's table is partial and in-frame only. The table shows around 120,000 clones, with about 78% occurring only once. Sequenced: PBMCs. This TCR derives from a woman aged 40-49 years in good health and CMV-seropositive.

The CDR3: CATSRIRRTGELFF. DNA for the CDR3: TGTGCCACCAGCAGAATACGGCGGACCGGGGAGCTGTTTTTT. The rearrangement joins TRBV15 to TRBJ2-2; D is uncertain. The germline V gene encodes CDR1 LNHNV and CDR2 YYDKDF (reference sequence). The length of the CDR3 is 14 residues. Trimming removed 2 bases at V and 5 bases at J, with 9 bases between.